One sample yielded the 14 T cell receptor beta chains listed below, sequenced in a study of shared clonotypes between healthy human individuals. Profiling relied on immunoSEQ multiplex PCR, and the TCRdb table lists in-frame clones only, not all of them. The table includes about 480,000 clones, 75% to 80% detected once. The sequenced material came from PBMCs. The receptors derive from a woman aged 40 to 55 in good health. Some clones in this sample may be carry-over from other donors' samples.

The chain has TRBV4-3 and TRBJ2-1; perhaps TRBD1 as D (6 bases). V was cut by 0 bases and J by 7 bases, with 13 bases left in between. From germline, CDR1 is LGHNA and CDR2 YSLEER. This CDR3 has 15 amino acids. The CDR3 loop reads CASSQEGGADNEQFF. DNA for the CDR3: TGCGCCAGCAGCCAAGAAGGGGGAGCCGATAATGAGCAGTTCTTC.

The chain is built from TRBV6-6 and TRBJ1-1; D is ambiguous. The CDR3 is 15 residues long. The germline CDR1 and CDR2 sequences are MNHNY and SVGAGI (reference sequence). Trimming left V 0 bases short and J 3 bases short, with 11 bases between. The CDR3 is CASSYSMGSYTEAFF. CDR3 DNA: TGTGCCAGCAGTTACTCGATGGGGTCTTACACTGAAGCTTTCTTT.

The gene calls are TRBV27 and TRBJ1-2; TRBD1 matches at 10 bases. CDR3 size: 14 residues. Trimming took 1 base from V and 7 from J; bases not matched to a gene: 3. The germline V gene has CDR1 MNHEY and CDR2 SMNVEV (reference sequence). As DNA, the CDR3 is TGTGCCAGCAGTTTATTCGGGACAGGGGTTGGCTACACCTTC. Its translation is CASSLFGTGVGYTF.

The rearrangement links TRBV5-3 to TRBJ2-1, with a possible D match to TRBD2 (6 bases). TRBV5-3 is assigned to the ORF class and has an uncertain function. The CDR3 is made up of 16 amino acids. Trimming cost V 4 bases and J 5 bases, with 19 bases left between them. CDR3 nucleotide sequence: TGTGCCAGAAGCCCACCGGGACTTCATCCCGACAATGAGCAGTTCTTC. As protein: CARSPPGLHPDNEQFF.

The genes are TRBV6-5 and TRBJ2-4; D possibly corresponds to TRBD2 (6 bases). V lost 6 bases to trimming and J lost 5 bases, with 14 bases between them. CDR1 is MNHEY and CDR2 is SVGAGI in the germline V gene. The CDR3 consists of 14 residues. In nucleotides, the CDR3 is TGTGCCAGCAGCGCGCCGGGGGTCCAAAACATTCAGTACTTC. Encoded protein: CASSAPGVQNIQYF.

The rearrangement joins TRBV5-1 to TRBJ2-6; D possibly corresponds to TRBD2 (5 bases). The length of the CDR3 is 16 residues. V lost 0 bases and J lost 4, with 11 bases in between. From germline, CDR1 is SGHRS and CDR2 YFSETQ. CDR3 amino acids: CASSLVSGRGANVLTF. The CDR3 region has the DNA TGCGCCAGCAGCTTGGTGTCGGGGAGAGGGGCCAACGTCCTGACTTTC. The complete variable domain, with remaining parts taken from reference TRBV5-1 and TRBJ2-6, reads KAGVTQTPRYLIKTRGQQVTLSCSPISGHRSVSWYQQTPGQGLQFLFEYFSETQRNKGNFPGRFSGRQFSNSRSEMNVSTLELGDSALYLCASSLVSGRGANVLTFGAGSRLTVL.

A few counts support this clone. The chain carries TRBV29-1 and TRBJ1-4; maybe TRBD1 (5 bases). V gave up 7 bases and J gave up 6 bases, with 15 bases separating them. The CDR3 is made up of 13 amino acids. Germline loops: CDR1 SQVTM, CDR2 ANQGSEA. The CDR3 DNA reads TGCAGCGCGTCGAAGGGGCCGGATGAAAAACTGTTTTTT. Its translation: CSASKGPDEKLFF.

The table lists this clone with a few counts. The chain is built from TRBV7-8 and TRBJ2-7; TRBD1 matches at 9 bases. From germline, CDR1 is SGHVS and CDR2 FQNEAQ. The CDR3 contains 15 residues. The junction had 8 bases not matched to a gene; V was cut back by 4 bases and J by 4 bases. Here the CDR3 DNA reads TGTGCCAGCAGCTCGCCACCGGGACAGGGTTACGAGCAGTACTTC. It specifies CASSSPPGQGYEQYF.

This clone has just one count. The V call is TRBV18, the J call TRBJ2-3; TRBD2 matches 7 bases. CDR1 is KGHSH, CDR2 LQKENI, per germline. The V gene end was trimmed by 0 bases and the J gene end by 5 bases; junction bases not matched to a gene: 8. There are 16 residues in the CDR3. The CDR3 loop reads CASSPPTAGAGDTQYF. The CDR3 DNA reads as TGTGCCAGCTCACCACCGACGGCGGGAGCGGGAGATACGCAGTATTTT.

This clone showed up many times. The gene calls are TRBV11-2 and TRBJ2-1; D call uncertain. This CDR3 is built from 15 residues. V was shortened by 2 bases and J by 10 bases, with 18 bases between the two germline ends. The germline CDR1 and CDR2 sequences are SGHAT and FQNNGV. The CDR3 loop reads CASSLLVVGRAEQFF. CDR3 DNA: TGTGCCAGCAGCTTATTGGTAGTAGGGCGAGCGGAGCAGTTCTTC.

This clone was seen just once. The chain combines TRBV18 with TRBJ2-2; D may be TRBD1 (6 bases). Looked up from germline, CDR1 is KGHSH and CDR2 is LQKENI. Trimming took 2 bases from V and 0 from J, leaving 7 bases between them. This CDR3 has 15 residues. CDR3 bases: TGTGCCAGCTCACCAGACAGGTCGAACACCGGGGAGCTGTTTTTT. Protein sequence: CASSPDRSNTGELFF.

Written as DNA, the CDR3 is TGTGCCAGCAGCGTAGGACCGGGAGGGCAATACGAGCAGTACTTC. Translation gives CASSVGPGGQYEQYF. The rearrangement uses TRBV9 and TRBJ2-7; 8 bases agree with TRBD2. There are 15 residues in the CDR3. The J segment lost 4 bases and the V segment lost 0 bases, leaving 6 bases of the junction unmatched. From germline, CDR1 is SGDLS and CDR2 YYNGEE.

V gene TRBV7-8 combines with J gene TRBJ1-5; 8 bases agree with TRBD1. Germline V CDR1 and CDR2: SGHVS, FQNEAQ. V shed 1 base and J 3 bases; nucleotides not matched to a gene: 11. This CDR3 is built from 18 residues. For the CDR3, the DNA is TGTGCCAGCAGCTTAGTTCGTAGCTTGGACAGGGCCAATCAGCCCCAGCATTTT. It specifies CASSLVRSLDRANQPQHF.

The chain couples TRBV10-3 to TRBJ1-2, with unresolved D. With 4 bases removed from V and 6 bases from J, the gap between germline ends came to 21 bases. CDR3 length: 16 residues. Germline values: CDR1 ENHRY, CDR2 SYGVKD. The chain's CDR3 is CAISGTNLYGGDGYTF. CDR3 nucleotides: TGTGCCATCAGTGGGACCAATCTTTACGGTGGGGATGGCTACACCTTC.